A selection of T cell receptor beta chains follows, all from one sample in a study of cytomegalovirus exposure and HLA in healthy donors. Sequenced by immunoSEQ multiplex PCR; TCRdb stores in-frame clones only, minus some. The table includes about 96,000 clones, about three quarters detected once. Sequencing used PBMCs. The receptors were gathered from a man aged 50-59 years in good health and CMV-seropositive. Both conserved end residues are trimmed from each CDR3. The order of the fields is V gene, CDR3 protein.

V gene: TRBV5-5; CDR3 protein: ASSLGGQPPYLYGYT
V gene: TRBV21-1; CDR3 protein: ASSQLRELETQY
V gene: TRBV5-5; CDR3 protein: ASSWGQVNQPQH
V gene: TRBV13; CDR3 protein: ASSELEGNTEAF
V gene: TRBV10-1; CDR3 protein: ASSGRRTPNYEQY
V gene: TRBV10-3; CDR3 protein: AIRKGQDNSPLH
V gene: TRBV6-6; CDR3 protein: ASSPPSGRTDTQY
V gene: TRBV30; CDR3 protein: AWSLGDQEY
V gene: TRBV9; CDR3 protein: ASSARTGHEQY
V gene: TRBV7-9; CDR3 protein: ASSLQGNQPQH
V gene: TRBV27; CDR3 protein: ASTLSFRNTGELF
V gene: TRBV13; CDR3 protein: ASSLVRYNEQF
V gene: TRBV9; CDR3 protein: ASSIGGAAAGETQY
V gene: TRBV15; CDR3 protein: ATSSNLQAPYGYT
V gene: TRBV6-4; CDR3 protein: ASSEVPGYNEQF
V gene: TRBV6-5; CDR3 protein: ASSYSANPNTEAF
V gene: TRBV30; CDR3 protein: AWSVRGRSSGNTIY
V gene: TRBV10-3; CDR3 protein: AISEPGQHHTGELF
V gene: TRBV4-3; CDR3 protein: ASSQDLGQSYGYT
V gene: TRBV28; CDR3 protein: ASSPSLGHGTDTQY
V gene: TRBV11-2; CDR3 protein: ASSLGRGSAYNEQF
V gene: TRBV27; CDR3 protein: ASSFKASPNTGELF